One and the same sample provided the 11 T cell receptor beta chains below, sequenced in a study of shared clonotypes between healthy human individuals. The table came from immunoSEQ multiplex PCR; TCRdb's copy has only in-frame clones and leaves some out. The sample lists around 95,000 clones; around half were seen once. Sequenced: PBMCs. These receptors were taken from a middle-aged woman in good health. Some clones in this sample may be carry-over from other donors' samples.

This clone was seen at least ten times. The gene calls are TRBV30 and TRBJ1-1, with 7 bases aligning to TRBD1. The CDR3 is 15 residues long. Per germline, CDR1 GTSNPN and CDR2 SVGIG (reference sequence). V lost 2 bases to trimming and J lost 5 bases; unmatched junction nucleotides: 11. CDR3 amino acids: CAWSRRGRGWTEAFF. Written as DNA, the CDR3 is TGTGCCTGGAGTCGGCGGGGCAGGGGGTGGACTGAAGCTTTCTTT.

Details on this clone: One base away lies a much larger clone, so this may be a sequencing read error. Other DNA sequences in the sample encode the same CDR3. The V call is TRBV18, the J call TRBJ1-3; D is undetermined. CDR1 is KGHSH, CDR2 LQKENI, per germline. V was shortened by 2 bases and J by 2 bases, with 16 bases between the two germline ends. The CDR3 runs to 17 residues. CDR3 protein: CASSPSYTTTAGNTIYF. The CDR3 DNA sequence: TGTGCCAGCTCACCATCTTATACAACAACTGCTGGAAACACCATATATTTT.

A word on this clone: A read error may be the cause here, since a much bigger clone is one base away. The chain is built from TRBV20-1 and TRBJ2-5; D uncertain. Trimming left V 4 bases short and J 1 base short, with 4 bases between. Germline assignment: CDR1 DFQATT and CDR2 SNEGSKA (reference sequence). The CDR3 contains 11 residues. CDR3 amino acids: CSATFQETQYF. The CDR3 DNA sequence: TGCAGTGCTACCTTCCAAGAGACCCAGTACTTC.

Here the CDR3 reads CASSRGLAGYSYEQYF. DNA of the CDR3: TGCGCCAGCAGTCGGGGGCTAGCGGGTTACTCCTACGAGCAGTACTTC. The chain couples TRBV5-1 to TRBJ2-7; TRBD2 aligns across 8 bases. The CDR3 contains 16 residues. CDR1 and CDR2 from the germline V gene are SGHRS and YFSETQ. Unmatched junction bases numbered 10, after V lost 5 bases and J lost 0 bases. Full variable domain (missing parts from reference TRBV5-1 and TRBJ2-7): KAGVTQTPRYLIKTRGQQVTLSCSPISGHRSVSWYQQTPGQGLQFLFEYFSETQRNKGNFPGRFSGRQFSNSRSEMNVSTLELGDSALYLCASSRGLAGYSYEQYFGPGTRLTVT.

This clone was seen just once. The gene calls are TRBV5-1 and TRBJ2-5; 9 bases fit TRBD2. The last part of the DNA fits TRBJ2-7 better; the J call may be wrong. The CDR3 extends over 15 amino acids. CDR1 and CDR2 from the germline V gene are SGHRS and YFSETQ. The CDR3 protein is CASSFGLATFYEQYF. The CDR3 DNA sequence: TGCGCCAGCAGCTTTGGACTAGCGACCTTTTACGAGCAGTACTTC.

This clone has at least ten counts. The chain employs TRBV5-1 and TRBJ2-7; tentatively, D is TRBD1 (5 bases). From germline, CDR1 is SGHRS and CDR2 YFSETQ. The CDR3 has 12 amino acids. V was clipped by 5 bases and J by 6 bases, with 12 bases between them. This chain's CDR3 is CASRAGLSEQYF. CDR3 DNA sequence: TGCGCCAGCAGGGCAGGGTTGAGCGAGCAGTACTTC.

This clone was found a few times. The chain links TRBV7-2 to TRBJ1-2; D unclear. V was pared by 4 bases and J by 4 bases, with 10 bases between. The CDR3 loop spans 13 amino acids. Germline loops: CDR1 SGHTA, CDR2 FQGNSA. The CDR3 protein is CASSSSAGYGYTF. The CDR3 coding sequence is TGTGCCAGCAGCTCATCAGCAGGCTATGGCTACACCTTC.

This chain connects TRBV29-1 to TRBJ2-1; unclear D gene. The CDR3 loop spans 14 amino acids. The ends were cut back, 5 bases at V and 2 bases at J, with 13 bases in the middle. Germline values: CDR1 SQVTM, CDR2 ANQGSEA. The CDR3 nucleotides are TGCAGCGTTCAGTTGCCCGCAACCTACAATGAGCAGTTCTTC. Its protein is CSVQLPATYNEQFF.

The V and J genes are TRBV7-2 and TRBJ2-7; 8 positions agree with TRBD2. The ends lost 4 bases at V and 6 bases at J; junction bases unmatched: 8. CDR1 is SGHTA, CDR2 FQGNSA, per germline. The length of the CDR3 is 14 residues. CDR3 region: CASSYDSGNREQYF. CDR3 bases: TGTGCCAGCAGCTACGATAGCGGGAACCGCGAGCAGTACTTC.

This clone was seen a handful of times. Since a far larger clone is one base different, this is likely a read error. Distinct nucleotide sequences in the sample also encode this CDR3. The chain has TRBV20-1 and TRBJ1-1, with D unresolved. The CDR3 extends over 11 amino acids. Germline CDR1 is DFQATT and CDR2 is SNEGSKA (reference sequence). V lost 3 bases, J lost 0 bases, and 2 bases lay in between. The DNA of the CDR3 is TGCAGTGCTAGGCTGAACACTGAAGCTTTCTTT. It is translated as CSARLNTEAFF.

The chain couples TRBV2 to TRBJ2-1, with 8 bases that match TRBD2. The CDR3 is 14 amino acids. CDR1 is SNHLY, CDR2 FYNNEI, per germline. The trim removed 6 bases at V and 4 bases at J, leaving 5 bases unmatched. As DNA, the CDR3 is TGTGCCAGCAGGGCGAGCGGGGGATACAATGAGCAGTTCTTC. It yields the protein CASRASGGYNEQFF.